This TCR beta chain derives from a study of T cell repertoires in cytomegalovirus infection. The overall study: Public signatures in TCR beta pointed to CMV infection and matching HLA type.

TCRdb recomputed calls from the reads with MiXCR, one row per CDR3 protein. This sample yields about 47,000 distinct CDR3 sequences, of which approximately 20% are seen a single time; roughly 50% belongs to the top ten. The ends were cut back, 5 bases at V and 13 bases at J, with 15 bases in the middle. Per the germline V gene, CDR1 is SGHVS and CDR2 is FQNEAQ. This CDR3 has 12 residues. This clonotype was found a few times. The antigen is undetermined. The receptor comes from a human donor in good health (CMV status not recorded). Some clones in this sample may be carry-over from other donors' samples. The chain carries TRBV7-8 and TRBJ2-4; D possibly corresponds to TRBD1 (5 bases). The sequences come from CD8+ T cells from cultured PBMCs, collected from culture after CMV antigen stimulation. The DNA of the CDR3 is TGTGCCAGCAGCCTCGACCAGGGTCAACAGTACTTC. This translates into CASSLDQGQQYF.